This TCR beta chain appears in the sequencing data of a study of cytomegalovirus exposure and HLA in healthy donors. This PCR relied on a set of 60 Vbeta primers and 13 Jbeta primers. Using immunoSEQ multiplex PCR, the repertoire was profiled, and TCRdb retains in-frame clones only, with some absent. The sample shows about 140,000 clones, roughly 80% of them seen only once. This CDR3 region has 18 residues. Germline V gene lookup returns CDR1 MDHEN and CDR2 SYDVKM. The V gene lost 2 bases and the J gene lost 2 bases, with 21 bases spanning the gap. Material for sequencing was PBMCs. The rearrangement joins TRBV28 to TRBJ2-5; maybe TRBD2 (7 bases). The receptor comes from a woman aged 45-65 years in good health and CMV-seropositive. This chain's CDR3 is CASSLALSRGGGQETQYF. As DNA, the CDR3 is TGTGCCAGCAGTTTAGCACTCTCCAGGGGAGGGGGACAAGAGACCCAGTACTTC.